The 28 T cell receptor beta chains presented below share a single source sample, sequenced in a study of blood T cell repertoires in COVID-19. Libraries were prepared by immunoSEQ multiplex PCR; TCRdb keeps only in-frame clonotypes and omits some of them. The table has about 35,000 clones, around four fifths seen once. Sequenced sample: peripheral blood. The receptors were sampled from a man aged 45 to 65 with acute or convalescent COVID-19.

The V and J genes are TRBV3-1 (or the pseudogene TRBV3-2) and TRBJ2-2, with D perhaps matching TRBD1 (6 bases). From germline, CDR1 is LGHDT and CDR2 YNNKEL (reference sequence). This CDR3 comprises 15 residues. Trimming shortened V by 2 bases and J by 5 bases, and 12 bases separated the two germline ends. For the CDR3, the DNA is TGTGCCAGCAGCCAAAGCCAGGGGCCTACCGGGGAGCTGTTTTTT. It is translated as CASSQSQGPTGELFF.

V and J are TRBV24-1 and TRBJ2-1; D unresolved. The V end was cut by 4 bases, the J end by 5 bases, with 5 bases between. Germline CDR1 is KGHDR and CDR2 is SFDVKD. There are 12 residues in the CDR3. CDR3: CATSDLNNEQFF. CDR3 in DNA: TGTGCCACCAGTGACCTTAACAATGAGCAGTTCTTC.

The gene calls are TRBV5-8 and TRBJ2-7, with 7 bases identical to TRBD2. This CDR3 comprises 15 residues. Trimming removed 3 bases from V and 2 bases from J; junction bases left unmatched: 8. CDR1 is SGHTS, CDR2 YDEGEE, per germline. The DNA of the CDR3 is TGTGCCAGCAGCTCCGGACTAGTGGGGGCCTACGAGCAGTACTTC. It translates to CASSSGLVGAYEQYF.

This chain connects TRBV7-3 to TRBJ2-5, with 11 positions matching TRBD2. V lost 6 bases to trimming and J lost 2 bases; unmatched junction nucleotides: 5. The CDR3 covers 15 residues. Germline CDR1 SGHTA, CDR2 FQGTGA. The CDR3: CASSKTSGNQETQYF. CDR3 in DNA: TGTGCCAGCAGTAAGACTAGCGGGAATCAAGAGACCCAGTACTTC.

Written as DNA, the CDR3 is TGTGCCAGCAGCTTACAGGGTACGAGTGAAAAACTGTTTTTT. Protein product: CASSLQGTSEKLFF. V and J are TRBV5-6 and TRBJ1-4; D may be TRBD1 (6 bases). The V gene's germline CDR1 is SGHDT and CDR2 YYEEEE. The ends were cut back, 2 bases at V and 7 bases at J, with 12 bases in the middle. This CDR3 comprises 14 residues.

The chain joins TRBV18 to TRBJ2-6, with D maybe TRBD2 (6 bases). The germline V gene has CDR1 KGHSH and CDR2 LQKENI. Trimming took 4 bases from V and 3 from J, leaving 16 bases between them. The CDR3 loop spans 17 amino acids. As DNA, the CDR3 is TGTGCCAGCTCACAGGAGGGTCTCTCTGGTGGGGCCAACGTCCTGACTTTC. It codes for CASSQEGLSGGANVLTF. The whole variable domain, remainder taken from reference TRBV18 and TRBJ2-6, is NAGVMQNPRHLVRRRGQEARLRCSPMKGHSHVYWYRQLPEEGLKFMVYLQKENIIDESGMPKERFSAEFPKEGPSILRIQQVVRGDSAAYFCASSQEGLSGGANVLTFGAGSRLTVL.

The chain recombines TRBV29-1 with TRBJ1-2; D possibly corresponds to TRBD1 (5 bases). The ends were cut back, 1 base at V and 6 bases at J, with 9 bases in the middle. This CDR3 is built from 12 residues. CDR1 and CDR2 from the germline V gene are SQVTM and ANQGSEA. In DNA form, the CDR3 reads TGCAGCGTTGAAGGGGGCGTTAATGGCTACACCTTC. Translated, it gives CSVEGGVNGYTF.

The rearrangement uses TRBV30 and TRBJ1-2, with 9 bases identical to TRBD1. V gave up 1 base and J gave up 4 bases; unmatched junction bases: 19. The CDR3 length is 19 residues. The V gene's germline CDR1 is GTSNPN and CDR2 SVGIG (reference sequence). The CDR3 nucleotides read TGTGCCTGGAGTGGTTACCCTAGTATTACGGGACAGGGAGGCTATGGCTACACCTTC. This encodes CAWSGYPSITGQGGYGYTF.

The chain recombines TRBV7-3 with TRBJ2-7, with 8 bases that match TRBD1. CDR3 length equals 15 residues. J was trimmed by 5 bases and V by 5 bases; bases with no gene match: 11. Germline CDR1 is SGHTA and CDR2 is FQGTGA. CDR3 sequence: CASSRSGQGADEQYF. In DNA form, the CDR3 reads TGTGCCAGCAGCCGCTCCGGACAGGGCGCGGACGAGCAGTACTTC.

This chain connects TRBV27 to TRBJ1-5, with a tentative D call TRBD1 (6 bases). The CDR3 is 15 residues long. Germline V gene sequence: CDR1 MNHEY, CDR2 SMNVEV (reference sequence). Trimming cost V 5 bases and J 0 bases, with 11 bases left between them. The CDR3, as DNA: TGTGCCAGCAGTGTGACAGGTTATAGCAATCAGCCCCAGCATTTT. It specifies CASSVTGYSNQPQHF.

The chain uses TRBV19 and TRBJ2-7; D unresolved. The CDR3 sequence is 15 residues long. Germline CDR1 is LNHDA and CDR2 is SQIVND (reference sequence). Trimming pared 6 bases from V and 2 bases from J, leaving 17 bases between. Written as DNA, the CDR3 is TGTGCCAGTAGCTACCGGGTTAGCCCTGCCTACGAGCAGTACTTC. Translated, it gives CASSYRVSPAYEQYF.

A word on this clone: One end of the junction varies from germline; a read error may be responsible. The chain uses TRBV27 and TRBJ2-7, with 7 bases matching TRBD1. The germline V gene encodes CDR1 MNHEY and CDR2 SMNVEV (reference sequence). CDR3 length equals 11 residues. The CDR3 spells CASSFTRQGCF. DNA of the CDR3: TGTGCCAGCAGTTTTACCAGACAGGGCTGCTTC.

The chain joins TRBV9 to TRBJ1-5; possibly TRBD1 for D (5 bases). V shed 0 bases and J shed 0 bases, with 7 bases lying between them. The CDR3 spans 15 residues. Germline assignment: CDR1 SGDLS and CDR2 YYNGEE. The CDR3 nucleotides are TGTGCCAGCAGCGTAGGCAGGGATAGCAATCAGCCCCAGCATTTT. Translating it yields CASSVGRDSNQPQHF.

J is TRBJ1-1 and V is TRBV19, with 10 bases identical to TRBD1. Germline CDR1 is LNHDA and CDR2 is SQIVND (reference sequence). V lost 3 bases to trimming and J lost 6 bases; unmatched junction nucleotides: 7. This CDR3 comprises 15 residues. Written as DNA, the CDR3 is TGTGCCAGTAGTATGGGGGGACAGGGGCGATCTGAAGCTTTCTTT. This gives the protein CASSMGGQGRSEAFF. Looking up the rest from reference TRBV19 and TRBJ1-1 gives the full variable domain: DGGITQSPKYLFRKEGQNVTLSCEQNLNHDAMYWYRQDPGQGLRLIYYSQIVNDFQKGDIAEGYSVSREKKESFPLTVTSAQKNPTAFYLCASSMGGQGRSEAFFGQGTRLTVV.

The chain combines TRBV30 with TRBJ2-3, with D unclear. Germline V lookup: CDR1 GTSNPN, CDR2 SVGIG (reference sequence). CDR3 length: 11 residues. The V end lost 1 base, the J end lost 4 bases, and 3 bases lay between the germline ends. CDR3 protein: CAWSASDTQYF. CDR3 coding DNA: TGTGCCTGGAGTGCTTCAGATACGCAGTATTTT.

This clone was seen a single time. J is TRBJ2-3 and V is TRBV30; 9 bases map to TRBD2. Per germline, CDR1 GTSNPN and CDR2 SVGIG (reference sequence). V shed 2 bases and J 2 bases; nucleotides not matched to a gene: 2. This CDR3 is 14 amino acids long. CDR3 protein: CAWSKRGVTDTQYF. The DNA for the CDR3 is TGTGCCTGGAGTAAGCGGGGGGTCACAGATACGCAGTATTTT.

This rearrangement joins TRBV19 to TRBJ1-2, with D unclear. CDR1 and CDR2 from the germline V gene are LNHDA and SQIVND (reference sequence). The CDR3 contains 13 residues. The V end was cut by 7 bases, the J end by 4 bases, with 13 bases between. CDR3 sequence reads: CASTPQLGYGYTF. Written as DNA, the CDR3 is TGTGCCAGTACCCCACAGTTAGGCTATGGCTACACCTTC.

The V and J genes are TRBV4-1 and TRBJ1-1; D unresolved. CDR3 size: 17 residues. Trimming stripped 0 bases from V and 0 bases from J, with 14 bases between. Germline lookup yields CDR1 MGHRA and CDR2 YSYEKL. In DNA form, the CDR3 reads TGCGCCAGCAGCCAAGATCGGAACAGATTAATGAACACTGAAGCTTTCTTT. Translated: CASSQDRNRLMNTEAFF.

The V gene is TRBV7-2, the J gene TRBJ2-3; D possibly corresponds to TRBD2 (5 bases). Germline assignment: CDR1 SGHTA and CDR2 FQGNSA. CDR3 length: 17 residues. Trimming cost V 4 bases and J 0 bases, with 17 bases left between them. CDR3 sequence: CASSSQLAFGSTDTQYF. The CDR3 DNA reads TGTGCCAGCAGCTCCCAGCTAGCATTTGGGAGCACAGATACGCAGTATTTT.

This sequence joins TRBV6-5 and TRBJ2-4, with 9 bases lining up with TRBD1. V shed 7 bases and J 10 bases; nucleotides not matched to a gene: 11. Germline CDR1 reads MNHEY; CDR2 reads SVGAGI. The CDR3 has 14 amino acids. The CDR3 protein is CASKPGQGFGIQYF. CDR3 coding DNA: TGTGCCAGCAAACCGGGACAGGGCTTTGGGATTCAGTACTTC.

This clone was recorded a few times. This chain uses TRBV5-6 with TRBJ2-7; no clear D gene. V was trimmed by 0 bases and J by 3 bases, leaving 10 bases between them. Germline V gene lookup returns CDR1 SGHDT and CDR2 YYEEEE. The length of the CDR3 is 14 residues. The CDR3 spells CASSLALADYEQYF. The CDR3 DNA follows: TGTGCCAGCAGCTTGGCCCTGGCCGACTACGAGCAGTACTTC.

The chain couples TRBV3-1 (or the pseudogene TRBV3-2) to TRBJ1-1, with unresolved D. From germline, CDR1 is LGHDT and CDR2 YNNKEL (reference sequence). The V end was cut by 3 bases, the J end by 2 bases, with 16 bases between. There are 16 residues in the CDR3. The CDR3, as DNA: TGTGCCAGCAGCCAGATGGTCGGAGCCCTAAACACTGAAGCTTTCTTT. Protein sequence: CASSQMVGALNTEAFF.

This chain connects TRBV20-1 to TRBJ2-7; weak D call: TRBD2 (5 bases). The CDR3 spans 11 residues. V dropped 5 bases and J dropped 3 bases, with 8 bases sitting between them. CDR1 and CDR2 from the germline V gene are DFQATT and SNEGSKA (reference sequence). This chain's CDR3 is CSAGAGYEQYF. In DNA, the CDR3 is TGCAGTGCTGGCGCGGGCTACGAGCAGTACTTC.

The CDR3 is CASSQDTTNQPQHF. Here the CDR3 DNA reads TGTGCCAGCTCGCAGGACACTACCAATCAGCCCCAGCATTTT. The J gene is TRBJ1-5, the V gene TRBV18; weak D call: TRBD1 (5 bases). Germline loops: CDR1 KGHSH, CDR2 LQKENI. The V end was cut by 6 bases, the J end by 3 bases, with 12 bases between. This CDR3 region has 14 residues. Complete variable domain (other parts from reference TRBV18 and TRBJ1-5): NAGVMQNPRHLVRRRGQEARLRCSPMKGHSHVYWYRQLPEEGLKFMVYLQKENIIDESGMPKERFSAEFPKEGPSILRIQQVVRGDSAAYFCASSQDTTNQPQHFGDGTRLSIL.

The chain has TRBV5-1 and TRBJ2-3; a possible D gene is TRBD1 (6 bases). V gave up 3 bases and J gave up 2 bases, with 10 bases separating them. The germline gives CDR1 SGHRS, CDR2 YFSETQ. There are 14 residues in the CDR3. CDR3 sequence: CASSSDSFTDTQYF. CDR3 sequence (DNA): TGCGCCAGCAGCTCGGACAGTTTCACAGATACGCAGTATTTT.

A single count supports this clone. The CDR3 spells CAISEPGTGENYGYTF. The CDR3 DNA reads TGTGCCATCAGTGAGCCTGGGACAGGGGAAAACTATGGCTACACCTTC. This chain links TRBV10-3 with TRBJ1-2; 10 bases map to TRBD1. Germline V gene sequence: CDR1 ENHRY, CDR2 SYGVKD. Losses at the gene ends were 2 bases for V and 2 bases for J; bases not matched to a gene: 5. This CDR3 contains 16 residues.

The CDR3 protein is CASSTGGAHSLEEQFF. The CDR3 DNA reads as TGCGCCAGCTCCACGGGGGGAGCTCACAGCCTGGAGGAGCAGTTCTTC. The V and J genes are TRBV5-1 and TRBJ2-1; 7 bases are a match to TRBD2. The V and J ends lost 7 bases and 10 bases, in that order; junction bases with no gene match: 20. The germline CDR1 and CDR2 sequences are SGHRS and YFSETQ. CDR3 length equals 16 residues.

The V and J genes are TRBV7-2 and TRBJ2-7; 10 bases align to TRBD2. The J segment lost 4 bases and the V segment lost 0 bases, leaving 3 bases of the junction unmatched. This CDR3 has 15 amino acids. Germline values: CDR1 SGHTA, CDR2 FQGNSA. CDR3 region: CASSLAGTSAYEQYF. Written as DNA, the CDR3 is TGTGCCAGCAGCTTAGCCGGGACTAGCGCGTACGAGCAGTACTTC.